Listed below are T cell receptor beta chains from one sample, sequenced in a study of blood T cell repertoires in COVID-19. Assay: immunoSEQ multiplex PCR; the TCRdb copy retains only in-frame clones and omits some. The table lists 90,000 to 120,000 clones, roughly 80% of them singletons. Specimen: peripheral blood. These receptors came from a man between 60 and 70 years old with acute or convalescent COVID-19. Each CDR3 is given with its conserved first and last residue. Each record gives: CDR3 DNA, CDR3 protein, V gene, D gene, J gene, clone size. A D gene is named only where the DNA matches it firmly. Size tells how often a clone was seen (once, few, many) or the class of an expanded clone, and some rows leave it out.

CDR3 DNA: TGTGCCAGCAGCCAAGGCGGGATGACCTACAATGAGCAGTTCTTC
CDR3 protein: CASSQGGMTYNEQFF
V gene: TRBV3-1/TRBV3-2
D gene: -
J gene: TRBJ2-1
clone size: -

CDR3 DNA: TGTGCCAGCAGTGACCAGGGTTATGGCTACACCTTC
CDR3 protein: CASSDQGYGYTF
V gene: TRBV6-1
D gene: -
J gene: TRBJ1-2
clone size: -

CDR3 DNA: TGCGCCAGCAGCCTCCGACGGACTAGCGGGAGAGGGGAGACCCAGTACTTC
CDR3 protein: CASSLRRTSGRGETQYF
V gene: TRBV5-1
D gene: TRBD2
J gene: TRBJ2-5
clone size: -

CDR3 DNA: TGTGCCAGCAGCAAAAACCTAGCGGGAGGGCCTAGCACAGATACGCAGTATTTT
CDR3 protein: CASSKNLAGGPSTDTQYF
V gene: TRBV21-1
D gene: -
J gene: TRBJ2-3
clone size: -

CDR3 DNA: TGTGCCAGCAGTCCGACACTGGACAGGGGAGGCACAGATACGCAGTATTTT
CDR3 protein: CASSPTLDRGGTDTQYF
V gene: TRBV6-6
D gene: TRBD1
J gene: TRBJ2-3
clone size: -

CDR3 DNA: TGTGCCAGCAGCATACAGGGTGGGTCACCCCTCCACTTT
CDR3 protein: CASSIQGGSPLHF
V gene: TRBV3-1/TRBV3-2
D gene: -
J gene: TRBJ1-6
clone size: -

CDR3 DNA: TGTGCCAGCTCACCGACGACAGGGGTAGAGACCCAGTACTTC
CDR3 protein: CASSPTTGVETQYF
V gene: TRBV18
D gene: TRBD1
J gene: TRBJ2-5
clone size: -

CDR3 DNA: TGTGCCACCAGTGCTTTACAGCCGAAGGTGCCCTTGATCAAGCCCCAGCATTTT
CDR3 protein: CATSALQPKVPLIKPQHF
V gene: TRBV24-1
D gene: -
J gene: TRBJ1-5
clone size: -

CDR3 DNA: TGTGCCAGCAGTTGGGACAGGGCAGATACGCAGTATTTT
CDR3 protein: CASSWDRADTQYF
V gene: TRBV6-5
D gene: TRBD1
J gene: TRBJ2-3
clone size: few

CDR3 DNA: TGTGCCAGCAGTTACTTGGGGAGAAACACTGAAGCTTTCTTT
CDR3 protein: CASSYLGRNTEAFF
V gene: TRBV6-2/TRBV6-3
D gene: -
J gene: TRBJ1-1
clone size: -

CDR3 DNA: TGTGCCAGCAGCCAAAGAGCCCGGGACAGCTATGGCTACACCTTC
CDR3 protein: CASSQRARDSYGYTF
V gene: TRBV3-1/TRBV3-2
D gene: TRBD1
J gene: TRBJ1-2
clone size: once

CDR3 DNA: TGTGCCAGCAGCGCCGGGACAGGGACGAACACCGGGGAGCTGTTTTTT
CDR3 protein: CASSAGTGTNTGELFF
V gene: TRBV5-6
D gene: TRBD1
J gene: TRBJ2-2
clone size: -

CDR3 DNA: TGTGCCAGCAGCCCAGGGACAGGGAGCTCCTACAATGAGCAGTTCTTC
CDR3 protein: CASSPGTGSSYNEQFF
V gene: TRBV7-6
D gene: TRBD1
J gene: TRBJ2-1
clone size: -

CDR3 DNA: TGTGCCAGCAGGGGATCGGGGACAGGCGGCTGGAACACTGAAGCTTTCTTT
CDR3 protein: CASRGSGTGGWNTEAFF
V gene: TRBV28
D gene: TRBD1
J gene: TRBJ1-1
clone size: -

CDR3 DNA: TGTGCCAGCAGTTTTTGGACTAGCGGGAGCGATGAGCAGTTCTTC
CDR3 protein: CASSFWTSGSDEQFF
V gene: TRBV28
D gene: TRBD2
J gene: TRBJ2-1
clone size: -

CDR3 DNA: TGCGCCAGCAGCCCTGGCAGTTCGAACACCGGGGAGCTGTTTTTT
CDR3 protein: CASSPGSSNTGELFF
V gene: TRBV4-1
D gene: -
J gene: TRBJ2-2
clone size: -

CDR3 DNA: TGCGCCAGCAGCTTAGACAGGGCCGGGGAGCTGTTTTTT
CDR3 protein: CASSLDRAGELFF
V gene: TRBV5-1
D gene: TRBD1
J gene: TRBJ2-2
clone size: -

CDR3 DNA: TGTGCCAGCAGCCGGGGACAGTTCGCGAACACCGGGGAGCTGTTTTTT
CDR3 protein: CASSRGQFANTGELFF
V gene: TRBV7-9
D gene: TRBD1
J gene: TRBJ2-2
clone size: -

CDR3 DNA: TGTGCCATCAGTGGCGGACAGGGTCCTCAAGAGACCCAGTACTTC
CDR3 protein: CAISGGQGPQETQYF
V gene: TRBV10-3
D gene: TRBD1
J gene: TRBJ2-5
clone size: -

CDR3 DNA: TGTGCCACGGCTGGAAACACCATATATTTT
CDR3 protein: CATAGNTIYF
V gene: TRBV28
D gene: -
J gene: TRBJ1-3
clone size: -